The present entry profiles one T cell receptor (beta chain) with its context. Its target is unknown. This specimen belongs to a study of identical twins. Broader study findings: Within twin pairs, the out-of-frame alpha sequences they shared showed excess low generation probability.

Per germline, CDR1 ENHRY and CDR2 SYGVKD. V shed 0 bases and J shed 7 bases, with 10 bases lying between them. This CDR3 has 15 residues. A universal primer site was added by template switching, and unique molecular identifiers were carried by the cDNA. MiXCR, applied by TCRdb to the 5' RACE reads, yields one record per CDR3 protein. The sample shows about 480,000 distinct CDR3 sequences, about 14% of them seen only once. These data were likewise used in another study, on yellow fever vaccine responses in identical twins.

Material for sequencing was CD4+ T cells sorted from blood. This chain links TRBV10-3 with TRBJ1-6, with D hard to call. The sequence derives from a young woman in good health. CDR3 residues: CAISESPVRNSPLHF. CDR3 DNA: TGTGCCATCAGTGAGTCACCGGTGAGGAATTCACCCCTCCACTTT.